This TCR beta chain was identified during a study of Ad26.COV2.S vaccination and SARS-CoV-2 variants. Study-level information: The vaccine Ad26.COV2.S was put into the muscle once, or twice with 56 days between.

Treatment defined: around 19 received Ad26.COV2.S at low or high dose, single or two shots; roughly five received placebo; per-sample allocation not given. Following the first vaccine or placebo injection, samples were taken on day 63. At a Boston site, the person donating was an adult of 18-55 years. Its platform was an Ad26 vector, and its expressed antigen was Wuhan-strain SARS-CoV-2 spike. Profiling relied on immunoSEQ multiplex PCR, and the TCRdb table lists in-frame clones only, not all of them. The table has about 420,000 clones, 88% seen once. The CDR3 is 14 amino acids. Germline V CDR1 and CDR2: MNHEY, SVGAGI. V was clipped by 6 bases and J by 0 bases, with 9 bases between them. The study, taken as a whole, reports: The authors reported substantial breadth in spike-specific CD8+ and CD4+ T cell responses after vaccination.

For this clone: Its antigen is unidentified.

The receptor comes from a person aged 18-60 years who received the Ad26.COV2.S COVID-19 vaccine or a placebo. The sample here was peripheral blood, taken in a trial of Ad26.COV2.S vaccine versus placebo. This chain uses TRBV6-5 with TRBJ1-5; D may be TRBD1 (5 bases). CDR3 coding DNA: TGTGCCAGCAGACACAGGAATAGCAATCAGCCCCAGCATTTT. Amino acid sequence: CASRHRNSNQPQHF.